The 6 T cell receptor beta chains reported below all come from one sample, sequenced in a study of tumor and adjacent non-tumor tissue in lung cancer. A modified ARM-PCR protocol with three rounds of nested PCR amplified TCRbeta. MiXCR was run by TCRdb on the multiplex PCR reads, yielding one entry per CDR3 protein. The sample lists more than 85,000 distinct CDR3 sequences; approximately 60% were seen once. No cell sorting was done before RNA was extracted from the tissue. Distant lung tissue was collected more than 3 cm away from the tumor edge. Material for sequencing was distant non-tumor lung tissue. Receptor source: a man aged 30 to 45 with non-small cell lung cancer.

This clonotype showed up many times. The chain has TRBV20-1 and TRBJ2-7, with TRBD2 matching 8 bases. Trimming removed 6 bases from V and 7 bases from J; junction bases left unmatched: 5. This CDR3 has 11 residues. The germline CDR1 and CDR2 sequences are DFQATT and SNEGSKA (reference sequence). CDR3 sequence (DNA): TGCAGTGCCGCGGGGGGCGAGGAGCAGTACTTC. Amino acids: CSAAGGEEQYF.

In this sample, this clonotype turned up a few times. A read error may be the cause here, since a much bigger clone is one base away. The chain joins TRBV29-1 to TRBJ1-4, with TRBD1 identical over 7 bases. Germline V lookup: CDR1 SQVTM, CDR2 ANQGSEA. This CDR3 is 15 amino acids long. This CDR3 is CSASWTGGANEELFF. The CDR3 nucleotides are TGCAGCGCATCCTGGACAGGAGGCGCTAATGAAGAACTGTTTTTT.

This clonotype has a single count. One junction end disagrees with the germline gene, perhaps due to a read error. The chain joins TRBV24-1 to TRBJ2-1; D is ambiguous. The CDR3 covers 13 residues. The germline V gene encodes CDR1 KGHDR and CDR2 SFDVKD. In DNA, the CDR3 is TGTGACACCAGCTTAGGCCCACCGGGTGAGCAGTTCTTC. It translates to CDTSLGPPGEQFF.

This clonotype was counted a few times. The rearrangement links TRBV7-8 to TRBJ2-3, with unresolved D. Germline V gene sequence: CDR1 SGHVS, CDR2 FQNEAQ. The CDR3 runs 14 residues. V lost 0 bases, J lost 4 bases, and 8 bases lay in between. CDR3 region: CASSLATVADTQYF. CDR3 nucleotides: TGTGCCAGCAGCTTAGCTACGGTTGCAGATACGCAGTATTTT. Full variable domain (rest looked up from reference TRBV7-8 and TRBJ2-3): GAGVSQSPRYKVAKRGQDVALRCDPISGHVSLFWYQQALGQGPEFLTYFQNEAQLDKSGLPSDRFFAERPEGSVSTLKIQRTQQEDSAVYLCASSLATVADTQYFGPGTRLTVL.

The sample holds a few counts of this clonotype. A much larger clone differs by one base, so this may be a read error. The chain is built from TRBV10-1 and TRBJ2-1; TRBD2 matches 12 bases. This CDR3 spans 15 amino acids. Germline-derived CDR1 and CDR2 are WNHNN and SYGVQD (reference sequence). The V segment lost 10 bases and the J segment 6 bases; nucleotides outside the gene matches: 10. The CDR3 is CATEVETSGSNEQFF. CDR3 coding DNA: TGCGCCACAGAAGTTGAGACTAGCGGGAGCAATGAGCAGTTCTTC.

Comment on this clonotype: Compared with germline, one end of the junction differs, possibly owing to a read error. This chain uses TRBV11-3 with TRBJ2-7, with D unresolved. Germline V CDR1 and CDR2: SGHNT, YENEEA. CDR3 size: 13 residues. The CDR3 DNA follows: TGTGCCAGCAGCTTAGACCCAACCTACGTGCAGTACTTC. Translated: CASSLDPTYVQYF.